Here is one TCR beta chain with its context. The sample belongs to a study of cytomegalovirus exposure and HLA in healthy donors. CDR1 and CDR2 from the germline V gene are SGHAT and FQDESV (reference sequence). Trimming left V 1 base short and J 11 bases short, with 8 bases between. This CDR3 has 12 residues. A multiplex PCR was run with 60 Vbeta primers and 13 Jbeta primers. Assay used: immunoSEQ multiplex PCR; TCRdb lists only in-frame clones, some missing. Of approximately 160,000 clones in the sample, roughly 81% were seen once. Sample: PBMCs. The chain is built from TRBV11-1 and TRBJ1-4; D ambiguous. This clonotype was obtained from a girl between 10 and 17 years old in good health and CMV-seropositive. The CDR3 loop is CASSLDGRKLFF. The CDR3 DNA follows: TGTGCCAGCAGCTTAGATGGCAGGAAACTGTTTTTT.